This T cell receptor beta chain was observed in a study of regulatory T cells in long-lasting Graves disease. Study-level points and caveats: TRBV28 was favored in persistent disease, as were TRBJ1-2 and TRBJ2-5.

CDR3 regions were amplified by Arm-PCR using iRepertoire HTBI primers to build TCR beta libraries. MiXCR was run by TCRdb on the multiplex PCR reads, yielding one entry per CDR3 protein. The table records around 500,000 distinct CDR3 sequences, around 12% of them present only once. V lost 6 bases to trimming and J lost 3 bases; unmatched junction nucleotides: 13. The CDR3 runs to 16 residues. CDR1 is LNHDA, CDR2 SQIVND, per germline (reference sequence). Time point in this sample: newly diagnosed GD, antithyroid drugs for less than 3 months. The TCR library was made from RNA extracted from PBMCs. Concerning this clonotype itself: Its specificity is not known.

The sample was also linked to a second study, of T cells in Graves' hyperthyroidism and ophthalmopathy. This second study says: Reasons for excluding patients were uncontrolled infection, other autoimmune disease, pregnancy or lactation. RT-PCR in the first round (using the HTBI primer set) targeted the TCR CDR3. Within blood appeared most thyroid clonotypes that had expanded above 0.001.

The TCR comes from a woman between 25 and 40 years old with Graves disease. The specimen was peripheral blood mononuclear cells (PBMCs), collected at new diagnosis, from a patient treated with antithyroid drugs. The J gene is TRBJ2-5, the V gene TRBV19; 7 nucleotides agree with TRBD2. CDR3 sequence: CASRRNGGFTEETQYF. The CDR3 DNA follows: TGTGCCAGTAGACGGAACGGGGGGTTCACTGAAGAGACCCAGTACTTC.